A single sample gave rise to the 22 T cell receptor beta chains below, sequenced in a study of response to subunit inactivated influenza vaccine. TCRdb reanalysed the RT-PCR reads using MiXCR and keeps one entry per CDR3 protein. The table shows around 850,000 distinct CDR3 sequences, with about 18% occurring only once. Specimen: PBMCs from blood, collected around 5 days after vaccination. These receptors all stem from a man aged 45-65 years who received an inactivated influenza vaccine.

This clonotype was counted a few times. The rearrangement uses TRBV4-1 and TRBJ2-3; D perhaps matches TRBD1 (5 bases). This CDR3 has 15 amino acids. Per germline, CDR1 MGHRA and CDR2 YSYEKL. The ends were cut back, 1 base at V and 4 bases at J, with 12 bases in the middle. The CDR3 DNA is TGCGCCAGCAGCCAAGCCCAGGGTTTGGCAGATACGCAGTATTTT. Its protein product is CASSQAQGLADTQYF.

The chain joins TRBV29-1 to TRBJ2-2; D is uncertain. The CDR3 sequence is 14 residues long. V was shortened by 6 bases and J by 0 bases, with 11 bases between the two germline ends. Germline CDR1 is SQVTM and CDR2 is ANQGSEA. In DNA, the CDR3 is TGCAGCGTGACTTGGCCAGCGAACACCGGGGAGCTGTTTTTT. Translation: CSVTWPANTGELFF.

A few counts support this clonotype. The gene calls are TRBV5-5 and TRBJ2-3, with 7 bases that match TRBD1. The CDR3 extends over 14 amino acids. The V and J ends lost 6 bases and 2 bases, in that order; junction bases with no gene match: 6. Germline assignment: CDR1 SGHKS and CDR2 YYEKEE (reference sequence). The CDR3 bases are TGTGCCAGCACCAGACAGGGATTCACAGATACGCAGTATTTT. It encodes CASTRQGFTDTQYF.

The J gene is TRBJ2-7, the V gene TRBV6-2 or TRBV6-3; TRBD2 matches 9 bases. The CDR3 spans 17 residues. After removal of 0 bases from V and 1 base from J, the junction contained 7 bases not matched to a gene. CDR1 is MNHEY, CDR2 SVGEGT, per germline. The CDR3 reads CASSYSAGTSHSYEQYF. As DNA, the CDR3 is TGTGCCAGCAGTTACTCCGCAGGGACTAGCCATTCCTACGAGCAGTACTTC.

This chain uses TRBV7-8 with TRBJ2-4; D perhaps matches TRBD1 (5 bases). V was trimmed by 4 bases and J by 16 bases, leaving 20 bases between them. The V gene's germline CDR1 is SGHVS and CDR2 FQNEAQ. The CDR3 contains 13 residues. This CDR3 is CASSSDTTGFEYF. The DNA of the CDR3 is TGTGCCAGCAGCTCAGATACAACAGGTTTCGAATACTTC. The entire variable domain, with the rest obtained from reference TRBV7-8 and TRBJ2-4, is as follows: GAGVSQSPRYKVAKRGQDVALRCDPISGHVSLFWYQQALGQGPEFLTYFQNEAQLDKSGLPSDRFFAERPEGSVSTLKIQRTQQEDSAVYLCASSSDTTGFEYFGAGTRLSVL.

The chain joins TRBV12-3 or TRBV12-4 to TRBJ2-2; a possible D gene is TRBD2 (6 bases). CDR3 length: 17 amino acids. Trimming removed 2 bases at V and 1 base at J, with 14 bases between. This chain's CDR3 is CASSLSRVSGNTGELFF. CDR3 coding DNA: TGTGCCAGCAGTTTAAGTCGGGTTAGCGGGAACACCGGGGAGCTGTTTTTT.

This clonotype was counted a few times. The chain is built from TRBV5-6 and TRBJ2-1; 10 nucleotides agree with TRBD1. V lost 4 bases and J lost 8; bases outside the gene matches: 6. This CDR3 has 14 residues. CDR1 is SGHDT, CDR2 YYEEEE, per germline. The CDR3 sequence is CASSPTTGGDEQFF. The CDR3 DNA reads as TGTGCCAGCAGCCCAACGACAGGGGGCGATGAGCAGTTCTTC.

This clonotype was seen a few times. V is TRBV15 and J is TRBJ1-4; D may be TRBD1 (6 bases). Germline CDR1 reads LNHNV; CDR2 reads YYDKDF (reference sequence). The CDR3 runs to 16 residues. The V and J ends lost 2 bases and 3 bases respectively, with 13 bases between them. CDR3 sequence (DNA): TGTGCCACCAGCAGAAATACAGGGTCGCCTAATGAAAAACTGTTTTTT. Translated: CATSRNTGSPNEKLFF.

This chain links TRBV12-3 or TRBV12-4 with TRBJ1-6, with a weak D call TRBD1 (6 bases). This CDR3 has 17 amino acids. V was shortened by 7 bases and J by 9 bases, with 25 bases between the two germline ends. In DNA form, the CDR3 reads TGTGCCAGCACTACCGGACAGATGTACTCCTCTGCTTCACCCCTCCACTTT. Translating it yields CASTTGQMYSSASPLHF.

This clonotype was observed many times. CDR3 nucleotide sequence: TGTGCCAGCAGCCTCAACCCGGGACAGGGGGTGTCTTGGACCCAGTACTTC. Protein: CASSLNPGQGVSWTQYF. The chain combines TRBV7-2 with TRBJ2-5; the match to TRBD1 covers 11 bases. V was clipped by 5 bases and J by 7 bases; unmatched bases: 15. The CDR3 extends over 17 amino acids. Germline loops: CDR1 SGHTA, CDR2 FQGNSA.

The chain recombines TRBV5-1 with TRBJ2-5; D remains ambiguous. V lost 5 bases and J lost 2, with 7 bases in between. Germline lookup yields CDR1 SGHRS and CDR2 YFSETQ. This CDR3 is built from 12 residues. The CDR3 sequence: CASSQSQETQYF. CDR3 coding DNA: TGCGCCAGCAGTCAGAGTCAAGAGACCCAGTACTTC.

The chain joins TRBV15 to TRBJ2-3; 8 bases align to TRBD2. The CDR3 runs to 14 residues. Germline V CDR1 and CDR2: LNHNV, YYDKDF (reference sequence). For the CDR3, the DNA is TGTGCAAGCCAAGCGGGGGAAGTAACAGATACGCAGTATTTT. Translating gives CASQAGEVTDTQYF.

V usage is TRBV7-2 and J usage is TRBJ2-2; possible D gene TRBD2, 6 bases. The germline gives CDR1 SGHTA, CDR2 FQGNSA. Trimming took off 6 bases at V and 5 bases at J, with 16 bases between the two ends. This CDR3 comprises 15 residues. This CDR3 reads CASRRGGVRTGELFF. Written as DNA, the CDR3 is TGTGCCAGCAGGAGGGGCGGGGTTCGGACCGGGGAGCTGTTTTTT.

The chain couples TRBV10-3 to TRBJ1-5; D unclear. V lost 10 bases, J lost 6 bases, and 13 bases lay in between. Germline V lookup: CDR1 ENHRY, CDR2 SYGVKD. The CDR3 extends over 12 amino acids. The CDR3: CATRAGGQPQHF. As DNA, the CDR3 is TGTGCCACCCGGGCCGGTGGTCAGCCCCAGCATTTT.

The chain uses TRBV28 and TRBJ2-7; the match to TRBD2 covers 14 bases. The germline V gene has CDR1 MDHEN and CDR2 SYDVKM. This CDR3 has 17 residues. After removal of 5 bases from V and 3 bases from J, the junction contained 9 bases not matched to a gene. The CDR3 sequence is CASSPGTSGSRGYEQYF. The DNA of the CDR3 is TGTGCCAGCAGTCCCGGGACTAGCGGGAGTAGGGGCTACGAGCAGTACTTC.

This clonotype occurred a few times. The chain recombines TRBV5-1 with TRBJ2-5, with TRBD1 matching 9 bases. The junction had 5 bases not matched to a gene; V was cut back by 4 bases and J by 4 bases. This CDR3 is built from 14 residues. From germline, CDR1 is SGHRS and CDR2 YFSETQ. The chain's CDR3 is CASSPDRGSETQYF. The CDR3 DNA follows: TGCGCCAGCAGCCCGGACAGGGGTTCAGAGACCCAGTACTTC. Full variable domain (outside the CDR3, taken from reference TRBV5-1 and TRBJ2-5): KAGVTQTPRYLIKTRGQQVTLSCSPISGHRSVSWYQQTPGQGLQFLFEYFSETQRNKGNFPGRFSGRQFSNSRSEMNVSTLELGDSALYLCASSPDRGSETQYFGPGTRLLVL.

There are many counts of this clonotype. The CDR3 sequence is CASSLERNEQFF. In DNA, the CDR3 is TGCGCCAGCAGCTTGGAACGTAATGAGCAGTTCTTC. The J gene is TRBJ2-1, the V gene TRBV5-1; D remains unclear. Trimming left V 0 bases short and J 7 bases short, with 5 bases between. Germline V gene sequence: CDR1 SGHRS, CDR2 YFSETQ. The CDR3 sequence is 12 residues long. Using reference TRBV5-1 and TRBJ2-1 for the parts outside the CDR3, the full variable domain is KAGVTQTPRYLIKTRGQQVTLSCSPISGHRSVSWYQQTPGQGLQFLFEYFSETQRNKGNFPGRFSGRQFSNSRSEMNVSTLELGDSALYLCASSLERNEQFFGPGTRLTVL.

There are a few counts of this clonotype. V gene TRBV29-1 combines with J gene TRBJ2-1; D perhaps matches TRBD2 (7 bases). Germline V gene sequence: CDR1 SQVTM, CDR2 ANQGSEA. The CDR3 is 13 residues long. Between the trimmed V and J ends, which lost 3 bases and 7 bases, there was a span of 13 bases. The chain's CDR3 is CSVDRGARNEQFF. In DNA, the CDR3 is TGCAGCGTTGACCGGGGGGCTCGGAATGAGCAGTTCTTC.

There are a few counts of this clonotype. The chain has TRBV5-1 and TRBJ2-7; D not certain. CDR1 is SGHRS, CDR2 YFSETQ, per germline. The length of the CDR3 is 15 residues. Trimming took 0 bases from V and 7 from J, leaving 17 bases between them. In DNA form, the CDR3 reads TGCGCCAGCAGCTTGGGCGGCGGACGGGTTGGGGAGCAGTACTTC. It specifies CASSLGGGRVGEQYF.

This chain uses TRBV9 with TRBJ2-1; D might be TRBD2 (7 bases). The germline gives CDR1 SGDLS, CDR2 YYNGEE. The CDR3 has 16 residues. Deletions cut 3 bases from V and 3 bases from J, with 16 bases between. The DNA of the CDR3 is TGTGCCAGCAGCGCCGGAGGGGGGGCGGACTACAATGAGCAGTTCTTC. Translating it yields CASSAGGGADYNEQFF. The variable domain in full, with the rest retrieved from reference TRBV9 and TRBJ2-1, is DSGVTQTPKHLITATGQRVTLRCSPRSGDLSVYWYQQSLDQGLQFLIQYYNGEERAKGNILERFSAQQFPDLHSELNLSSLELGDSALYFCASSAGGGADYNEQFFGPGTRLTVL.

The genes are TRBV7-9 and TRBJ2-3, with 11 bases lining up with TRBD2. The CDR3 sequence is 16 residues long. J was trimmed by 9 bases and V by 1 base; bases with no gene match: 9. CDR1 SEHNR and CDR2 FQNEAQ come from the germline V gene (reference sequence). The CDR3 loop is CASSLGLRRLAGTQYF. In nucleotides, the CDR3 is TGTGCCAGCAGCTTAGGGCTACGCAGACTAGCGGGAACGCAGTATTTT.

This clonotype was seen a few times. The chain carries TRBV20-1 and TRBJ1-6; possibly TRBD1 for D (6 bases). V dropped 4 bases and J dropped 5 bases, with 15 bases sitting between them. Looked up from germline, CDR1 is DFQATT and CDR2 is SNEGSKA (reference sequence). The CDR3 loop spans 15 amino acids. The CDR3 is CSATDSPRNNSPLHF. CDR3 bases: TGCAGTGCTACGGACAGTCCTAGGAATAATTCACCCCTCCACTTT.